This T cell receptor (beta chain) was sequenced in a study of blood T cell repertoires in COVID-19. Study details: The study drew acute and convalescent COVID-19 samples from the United States, Italy and Spain. T cells, B-cell-depleted T cells, or PBMCs supplied cDNA or gDNA.

In the source study's methods: For nucleated cells, counts were estimated from reference gene primer amplification. Assay used: immunoSEQ multiplex PCR; TCRdb lists only in-frame clones, some missing. The V and J calls and clone size are taken from that table; D and trimming were inferred from the DNA. The data hold around 160,000 clones, with around 83% observed a single time. Sequencing was performed on peripheral blood. The sequence was collected from a man between 18 and 29 years old with acute or convalescent COVID-19.

The CDR3 here is CASSPGQGALRNTIYF. The DNA of the CDR3 is TGTGCCAGCTCTCCAGGACAGGGGGCTCTGAGAAACACCATATATTTT. The rearrangement uses TRBV18 and TRBJ1-3, with TRBD1 matching 11 bases. The CDR3 runs 16 residues. Per germline, CDR1 KGHSH and CDR2 LQKENI. The trim removed 6 bases at V and 5 bases at J, leaving 9 bases unmatched.